Shown below are 30 T cell receptor beta chains from a single sample sequenced in a study of somatic mutations in cytotoxic T cells in rheumatoid arthritis. Method: immunoSEQ multiplex PCR; TCRdb's copy keeps in-frame clones and lacks some. Counted here are 9,500 to 11,000 clones, approximately 86% occurring once; the ten biggest clones make up about 8%. Source material: CD8+ T cells sorted from blood. The receptors were gathered from an adult with rheumatoid arthritis.

This clone was seen only once. The CDR3 loop reads CASSPLAPMNTEAFF. In DNA form, the CDR3 reads TGTGCCAGCAGTCCCCTAGCGCCCATGAACACTGAAGCTTTCTTT. This sequence joins TRBV27 and TRBJ1-1; D unclear. The V end lost 5 bases, the J end lost 0 bases, and 13 bases lay between the germline ends. Looked up from germline, CDR1 is MNHEY and CDR2 is SMNVEV (reference sequence). The CDR3 extends over 15 amino acids.

This chain joins TRBV6-1 and TRBJ1-1; no firm D call. The CDR3 is 14 residues long. The germline V gene encodes CDR1 MNHNS and CDR2 SASEGT. Trimming pared 1 base from V and 0 bases from J, leaving 6 bases between. This CDR3 is CASSEEGLNTEAFF. The CDR3 region has the DNA TGTGCCAGCAGTGAAGAGGGCTTGAACACTGAAGCTTTCTTT.

This rearrangement joins TRBV11-3 to TRBJ2-1, with 7 bases aligning to TRBD2. Germline CDR1 SGHNT, CDR2 YENEEA. This CDR3 comprises 17 residues. The junction had 13 bases not matched to a gene; V was cut back by 3 bases and J by 5 bases. CDR3 region: CASSLGVGGGPNNEQFF. The CDR3 DNA follows: TGTGCCAGCAGCTTGGGGGTCGGGGGAGGGCCGAACAATGAGCAGTTCTTC.

The table lists this clone with a count of one. The chain employs TRBV10-1 and TRBJ2-1, with TRBD2 identical over 7 bases. V was pared by 0 bases and J by 8 bases, with 7 bases of the junction left unmatched. The CDR3 contains 15 residues. CDR1 and CDR2 (germline): WNHNN, SYGVQD (reference sequence). As DNA, the CDR3 is TGCGCCAGCAGTGAGTCTTTCGCGGGAGTAGATGAGCAGTTCTTC. Translated: CASSESFAGVDEQFF.

The chain carries TRBV11-3 and TRBJ2-1; perhaps TRBD2 as D (5 bases). Trimming shortened V by 5 bases and J by 8 bases, and 22 bases separated the two germline ends. The V gene's germline CDR1 is SGHNT and CDR2 YENEEA. The CDR3 length is 16 residues. Written as DNA, the CDR3 is TGTGCCAGCAGCCCCAGAGGGAAACCGGTGGTGGATGAGCAGTTCTTC. Translating it yields CASSPRGKPVVDEQFF. The entire variable domain, with the rest obtained from reference TRBV11-3 and TRBJ2-1, is as follows: EAGVVQSPRYKIIEKKQPVAFWCNPISGHNTLYWYLQNLGQGPELLIRYENEEAVDDSQLPKDRFSAERLKGVDSTLKIQPAELGDSAVYLCASSPRGKPVVDEQFFGPGTRLTVL.

The CDR3 nucleotides are TGCGCCAGCAGCCAAGAGGTGCATTTCTCTAACTATGGCTACACCTTC. Its translation is CASSQEVHFSNYGYTF. V and J are TRBV4-1 and TRBJ1-2; D is unresolved. Germline V CDR1 and CDR2: MGHRA, YSYEKL. This CDR3 comprises 16 residues. Trimming cost V 0 bases and J 0 bases, with 11 bases left between them.

The rearrangement links TRBV7-9 to TRBJ1-1, with D unclear. This CDR3 spans 14 amino acids. Germline CDR1 is SEHNR and CDR2 is FQNEAQ (reference sequence). Trimming stripped 1 base from V and 5 bases from J, with 11 bases between. The DNA for the CDR3 is TGTGCCAGCAGCTTAGGTCCGGTTGGGACTGAAGCTTTCTTT. Translated, it gives CASSLGPVGTEAFF.

The chain combines TRBV11-2 with TRBJ2-7; D might be TRBD2 (6 bases). This CDR3 has 16 residues. V was cut by 1 base and J by 0 bases, with 13 bases left in between. Germline V gene sequence: CDR1 SGHAT, CDR2 FQNNGV. The CDR3 reads CASSLGPGEFSYEQYF. As DNA, the CDR3 is TGTGCCAGCAGCTTAGGCCCGGGAGAGTTCTCCTACGAGCAGTACTTC.

The rearrangement links TRBV29-1 to TRBJ2-7; TRBD2 aligns across 10 bases. The ends lost 6 bases at V and 3 bases at J; junction bases unmatched: 8. The CDR3 length is 14 residues. Per the germline V gene, CDR1 is SQVTM and CDR2 is ANQGSEA. CDR3 residues: CSVIGAGGGYEQYF. The CDR3 DNA reads TGCAGCGTGATAGGAGCGGGAGGGGGCTACGAGCAGTACTTC.

The chain is built from TRBV6-5 and TRBJ1-2; 8 bases line up with TRBD1. With V trimmed by 4 bases and J by 2 bases, 3 bases remained unmatched. This CDR3 contains 14 residues. Germline CDR1 MNHEY, CDR2 SVGAGI. The CDR3 loop is CASSWGQENYGYTF. The CDR3 DNA sequence: TGTGCCAGCAGTTGGGGACAGGAGAACTATGGCTACACCTTC.

The chain couples TRBV28 to TRBJ2-7; D not certain. CDR3 length: 11 residues. V gave up 4 bases and J gave up 6 bases, with 7 bases separating them. CDR1 and CDR2 (germline): MDHEN, SYDVKM. This CDR3 reads CASSSGPEQYF. CDR3 nucleotides: TGTGCCAGCAGTTCCGGACCCGAGCAGTACTTC.

This chain connects TRBV30 to TRBJ1-2, with 9 bases matching TRBD1. V was clipped by 4 bases and J by 2 bases; unmatched bases: 2. Per the germline V gene, CDR1 is GTSNPN and CDR2 is SVGIG (reference sequence). There are 13 residues in the CDR3. CDR3 sequence: CAWNTGGNYGYTF. The CDR3 DNA sequence: TGTGCCTGGAATACAGGGGGCAACTATGGCTACACCTTC.

The chain joins TRBV11-2 to TRBJ1-1; D gene unclear. This CDR3 comprises 14 residues. Trimming removed 8 bases at V and 0 bases at J, with 13 bases between. In germline, CDR1 is SGHAT, CDR2 FQNNGV. DNA of the CDR3: TGTGCCAGCCACGGGCCTGTGATGAACACTGAAGCTTTCTTT. The encoded protein is CASHGPVMNTEAFF.

V usage is TRBV6-1 and J usage is TRBJ2-7; D is uncertain. Per germline, CDR1 MNHNS and CDR2 SASEGT. With 6 bases removed from V and 0 bases from J, the gap between germline ends came to 9 bases. CDR3 length equals 13 residues. CDR3 DNA: TGTGCCAGCAGCCCGGGCCTCTCCTACGAGCAGTACTTC. Encoded protein: CASSPGLSYEQYF.

This sequence joins TRBV27 and TRBJ2-7; D possibly corresponds to TRBD1 (6 bases). The germline gives CDR1 MNHEY, CDR2 SMNVEV (reference sequence). Trimming shortened V by 5 bases and J by 1 base, and 15 bases separated the two germline ends. The length of the CDR3 is 15 residues. The CDR3: CASSATGQYSYEQYF. The CDR3 region has the DNA TGTGCCAGCAGTGCTACCGGACAGTATTCCTACGAGCAGTACTTC.

The chain recombines TRBV29-1 with TRBJ2-4; D is unresolved. The CDR3 contains 12 residues. From germline, CDR1 is SQVTM and CDR2 ANQGSEA. V was trimmed by 0 bases and J by 6 bases, leaving 6 bases between them. This chain's CDR3 is CSVEEVRNIQYF. The CDR3 DNA reads as TGCAGCGTTGAAGAAGTCAGAAACATTCAGTACTTC. Variable domain in full (rest from reference TRBV29-1 and TRBJ2-4): SAVISQKPSRDICQRGTSLTIQCQVDSQVTMMFWYRQQPGQSLTLIATANQGSEATYESGFVIDKFPISRPNLTFSTLTVSNMSPEDSSIYLCSVEEVRNIQYFGAGTRLSVL.

The gene calls are TRBV19 and TRBJ2-3; D gene ambiguous. Germline values: CDR1 LNHDA, CDR2 SQIVND (reference sequence). Trimming left V 4 bases short and J 0 bases short, with 14 bases between. The CDR3 has 16 amino acids. The CDR3 region is CASSTLQIPSTDTQYF. CDR3 coding DNA: TGTGCCAGTAGTACATTACAAATCCCTAGCACAGATACGCAGTATTTT.

V is TRBV28 and J is TRBJ1-3, with D possibly being TRBD1 (6 bases). The CDR3 runs 14 residues. V was trimmed by 5 bases and J by 4 bases, leaving 12 bases between them. The germline V gene encodes CDR1 MDHEN and CDR2 SYDVKM. The CDR3 DNA sequence: TGTGCCAGCAGTCACGGGACACTGGGAAACACCATATATTTT. It specifies CASSHGTLGNTIYF.

This clone came up a few times. CDR3 nucleotides: TGCGCCAGCGGTGAATTTTACGAGCAGTACTTC. Its protein product is CASGEFYEQYF. V usage is TRBV4-1 and J usage is TRBJ2-7; no reliable D call. This CDR3 region has 11 residues. The germline V gene encodes CDR1 MGHRA and CDR2 YSYEKL. Deletions cut 8 bases from V and 4 bases from J, with 9 bases between.

The chain uses TRBV28 and TRBJ2-1; 8 nucleotides line up with TRBD2. V lost 8 bases, J lost 4 bases, and 4 bases stayed unmatched. CDR1 is MDHEN, CDR2 SYDVKM, per germline. The CDR3 is 13 residues long. The DNA for the CDR3 is TGTGCCAGCGGTACTAGCGGATACAATGAGCAGTTCTTC. As protein: CASGTSGYNEQFF.

CDR3 bases: TGCGCCAGCAGCTACGGACAGGGAGACAATGAGCAGTTCTTC. Amino acid sequence: CASSYGQGDNEQFF. The rearrangement links TRBV5-1 to TRBJ2-1; 8 bases agree with TRBD1. The V and J ends lost 3 bases and 5 bases, in that order; junction bases with no gene match: 4. This CDR3 region has 14 residues. Per germline, CDR1 SGHRS and CDR2 YFSETQ. Combining the CDR3 with reference TRBV5-1 and TRBJ2-1 gives the whole variable domain KAGVTQTPRYLIKTRGQQVTLSCSPISGHRSVSWYQQTPGQGLQFLFEYFSETQRNKGNFPGRFSGRQFSNSRSEMNVSTLELGDSALYLCASSYGQGDNEQFFGPGTRLTVL.

This clone is deemed large. CDR3 protein: CASSSDQDRQHLYGYTF. In DNA form, the CDR3 reads TGTGCCAGCAGTTCCGACCAGGACAGGCAACATCTCTATGGCTACACCTTC. The chain joins TRBV28 to TRBJ1-2, with 7 nucleotides matching TRBD1. This CDR3 is 17 amino acids long. With 4 bases clipped from V and 4 bases from J, the junction kept 15 bases outside the gene matches. CDR1 MDHEN and CDR2 SYDVKM come from the germline V gene.

The chain is built from TRBV7-9 and TRBJ2-7; TRBD1 matches 10 bases. Trimming at V came to 3 bases and at J to 2 bases, leaving 4 bases not matched to a gene. Germline values: CDR1 SEHNR, CDR2 FQNEAQ (reference sequence). CDR3 length equals 15 residues. In DNA form, the CDR3 reads TGTGCCAGCAGCTTCCCCGGGACAGGGGCCTACGAGCAGTACTTC. Translated: CASSFPGTGAYEQYF.

V and J are TRBV25-1 and TRBJ2-2; possible D gene TRBD2, 7 bases. V lost 7 bases to trimming and J lost 5 bases, with 20 bases between them. The CDR3 has 16 amino acids. The V gene's germline CDR1 is MGHDK and CDR2 SYGVNS. CDR3: CASTPTAGAGTGELFF. The CDR3 nucleotides read TGTGCCAGCACTCCCACGGCGGGGGCAGGAACCGGGGAGCTGTTTTTT.

V and J are TRBV6-1 and TRBJ2-3, with a possible D match to TRBD2 (5 bases). The CDR3 extends over 16 amino acids. Trimming left V 1 base short and J 4 bases short, with 15 bases between. Germline V gene lookup returns CDR1 MNHNS and CDR2 SASEGT. CDR3 region: CASSEEVSLGADTQYF. CDR3 DNA sequence: TGTGCCAGCAGTGAAGAGGTTTCCCTCGGGGCAGATACGCAGTATTTT.

This chain links TRBV28 with TRBJ1-2, with 9 bases identical to TRBD1. V was pared by 4 bases and J by 4 bases, with 16 bases of the junction left unmatched. The germline CDR1 and CDR2 sequences are MDHEN and SYDVKM. The CDR3 extends over 18 amino acids. This CDR3 reads CASSYQTGGDGSVYGYTF. Written as DNA, the CDR3 is TGTGCCAGCAGTTACCAGACAGGGGGGGACGGATCCGTCTATGGCTACACCTTC.

The chain joins TRBV27 to TRBJ2-3; D perhaps matches TRBD1 (6 bases). V was shortened by 2 bases and J by 2 bases, with 14 bases between the two germline ends. Germline CDR1 is MNHEY and CDR2 is SMNVEV (reference sequence). The CDR3 extends over 16 amino acids. DNA of the CDR3: TGTGCCAGCAGTTTAATCCCAGGGGTGGACACAGATACGCAGTATTTT. Its translation is CASSLIPGVDTDTQYF.

In this sample, this clone turned up a few times. The chain recombines TRBV4-1 with TRBJ1-2; D ambiguous. Germline V gives CDR1 MGHRA, CDR2 YSYEKL. V lost 1 base to trimming and J lost 0 bases, with 6 bases between them. The CDR3 covers 14 residues. The CDR3 spells CASSQVGANYGYTF. The DNA of the CDR3 is TGCGCCAGCAGCCAAGTAGGTGCTAACTATGGCTACACCTTC.

This clone was observed a handful of times. V usage is TRBV7-9 and J usage is TRBJ1-2; no definite D call. CDR3 size: 13 residues. Germline V gives CDR1 SEHNR, CDR2 FQNEAQ (reference sequence). V lost 2 bases to trimming and J lost 5 bases, with 9 bases between them. The CDR3, as DNA: TGTGCCAGCAGCTTACTGGGCTGGTATGGCTACACCTTC. This gives the protein CASSLLGWYGYTF.

V and J are TRBV30 and TRBJ1-3; D is undetermined. V was clipped by 2 bases and J by 3 bases, with 8 bases between them. This CDR3 comprises 13 residues. CDR1 and CDR2 (germline): GTSNPN, SVGIG (reference sequence). CDR3 protein: CAWSTGGGNTIYF. As DNA, the CDR3 is TGTGCCTGGAGTACGGGAGGTGGAAACACCATATATTTT.